These 25 T cell receptor beta chains came from one sample sequenced in a study of blood T cell repertoires in COVID-19. Profiling relied on immunoSEQ multiplex PCR, and the TCRdb table lists in-frame clones only, not all of them. The table includes 40,000 to 50,000 clones, about 89% detected once. The sequencing sample was made of peripheral blood. The receptors originated from a man between 45 and 60 years old with active COVID-19.

The V and J genes are TRBV7-6 and TRBJ2-7; D is unresolved. The germline V and J ends were trimmed by 11 bases and 0 bases, with 14 bases remaining between them. This CDR3 is built from 13 residues. CDR1 is SGHVS and CDR2 is FNYEAQ in the germline V gene. The CDR3 sequence: CAVVRESSYEQYF. In DNA, the CDR3 is TGTGCCGTCGTTAGAGAGAGCTCCTACGAGCAGTACTTC.

The chain couples TRBV13 to TRBJ1-6, with 7 nucleotides matching TRBD1. The CDR3 is made up of 12 amino acids. The junction had 0 bases not matched to a gene; V was cut back by 5 bases and J by 8 bases. Germline V lookup: CDR1 PRHDT, CDR2 FYEKMQ (reference sequence). The CDR3 DNA is TGTGCCAGCAGCCAGGGGGATTCACCCCTCCACTTT. It codes for CASSQGDSPLHF.

The chain links TRBV27 to TRBJ2-7; weak D call: TRBD1 (5 bases). V shed 5 bases and J shed 6 bases, with 17 bases lying between them. CDR3 size: 14 residues. From germline, CDR1 is MNHEY and CDR2 SMNVEV (reference sequence). The CDR3 spells CASSLTESLTEQYF. In nucleotides, the CDR3 is TGTGCCAGCAGTCTGACAGAATCCCTCACCGAGCAGTACTTC.

The chain has TRBV30 and TRBJ1-1; no firm D call. Deletions cut 2 bases from V and 5 bases from J, with 15 bases between. This CDR3 contains 14 residues. The germline V gene encodes CDR1 GTSNPN and CDR2 SVGIG (reference sequence). The CDR3 protein is CAWSRVPERTEAFF. CDR3 bases: TGTGCCTGGAGTAGAGTCCCCGAGAGGACTGAAGCTTTCTTT.

The rearrangement links TRBV19 to TRBJ2-7; D is undetermined. The CDR3 length is 14 residues. With 5 bases removed from V and 2 bases from J, the gap between germline ends came to 13 bases. CDR1 LNHDA and CDR2 SQIVND come from the germline V gene (reference sequence). The chain's CDR3 is CASSPSSVAYEQYF. The CDR3 DNA reads TGTGCCAGTAGTCCTTCGAGTGTGGCCTACGAGCAGTACTTC. Supplemented by reference TRBV19 and TRBJ2-7, the full variable domain reads DGGITQSPKYLFRKEGQNVTLSCEQNLNHDAMYWYRQDPGQGLRLIYYSQIVNDFQKGDIAEGYSVSREKKESFPLTVTSAQKNPTAFYLCASSPSSVAYEQYFGPGTRLTVT.

This chain links TRBV19 with TRBJ2-5; possible D gene TRBD2, 5 bases. Germline V gene sequence: CDR1 LNHDA, CDR2 SQIVND (reference sequence). This CDR3 has 15 residues. Trimming removed 6 bases from V and 1 base from J, with 15 bases in between. CDR3 sequence: CASSPRASSQETQYF. CDR3 sequence (DNA): TGTGCCAGTAGCCCCCGGGCTAGCTCCCAAGAGACCCAGTACTTC. Looking up the rest from reference TRBV19 and TRBJ2-5 gives the full variable domain: DGGITQSPKYLFRKEGQNVTLSCEQNLNHDAMYWYRQDPGQGLRLIYYSQIVNDFQKGDIAEGYSVSREKKESFPLTVTSAQKNPTAFYLCASSPRASSQETQYFGPGTRLLVL.

The chain employs TRBV28 and TRBJ2-7; 7 bases map to TRBD2. This CDR3 region has 13 residues. Germline V gene sequence: CDR1 MDHEN, CDR2 SYDVKM. Losses at the gene ends were 6 bases for V and 1 base for J; bases not matched to a gene: 3. The CDR3 region has the DNA TGTGCCAGCAGAAGGGGAGGGTCCTACGAGCAGTACTTC. Its protein product is CASRRGGSYEQYF.

This chain uses TRBV18 with TRBJ2-3, with TRBD1 matching over 10 bases. The CDR3 has 14 residues. The trim removed 5 bases at V and 10 bases at J, leaving 9 bases unmatched. CDR1 is KGHSH and CDR2 is LQKENI in the germline V gene. This CDR3 is CASSFRDRGDAQYF. Here the CDR3 DNA reads TGTGCCAGCTCATTCCGGGACAGGGGTGATGCGCAGTATTTT. Looking up the rest from reference TRBV18 and TRBJ2-3 gives the full variable domain: NAGVMQNPRHLVRRRGQEARLRCSPMKGHSHVYWYRQLPEEGLKFMVYLQKENIIDESGMPKERFSAEFPKEGPSILRIQQVVRGDSAAYFCASSFRDRGDAQYFGPGTRLTVL.

The V and J genes are TRBV9 and TRBJ2-1, with TRBD2 identical over 10 bases. The junction had 2 bases not matched to a gene; V was cut back by 1 base and J by 7 bases. Germline V gives CDR1 SGDLS, CDR2 YYNGEE. There are 14 residues in the CDR3. This chain's CDR3 is CASSVRAGGNEQFF. CDR3 coding DNA: TGTGCCAGCAGCGTACGAGCGGGAGGGAATGAGCAGTTCTTC.

The chain employs TRBV28 and TRBJ2-7; 7 nucleotides align to TRBD2. V shed 6 bases and J 5 bases; nucleotides not matched to a gene: 10. CDR1 and CDR2 from the germline V gene are MDHEN and SYDVKM. The CDR3 loop spans 14 amino acids. The chain's CDR3 is CASRVAREVDEQYF. For the CDR3, the DNA is TGTGCCAGCAGGGTAGCTCGGGAGGTGGACGAGCAGTACTTC.

This chain joins TRBV12-5 and TRBJ2-3, with a weak D call TRBD1 (5 bases). V lost 6 bases, J lost 1 base, and 8 bases lay in between. The germline V gene has CDR1 LGHNT and CDR2 FRNRAP. The CDR3 is 13 amino acids. The CDR3 spells CASGQGGTDTQYF. Written as DNA, the CDR3 is TGTGCTAGTGGGCAGGGCGGCACAGATACGCAGTATTTT.

The rearrangement joins TRBV19 to TRBJ2-7; D is possibly TRBD2 (5 bases). Germline CDR1 and CDR2: LNHDA and SQIVND (reference sequence). With 3 bases removed from V and 4 bases from J, the gap between germline ends came to 16 bases. The CDR3 runs to 15 residues. The CDR3 loop is CASSIASRTTYEQYF. In DNA form, the CDR3 reads TGTGCCAGTAGTATCGCTAGCCGTACGACTTACGAGCAGTACTTC.

This sequence joins TRBV19 and TRBJ1-4; TRBD1 might be the D (5 bases). Germline CDR1 is LNHDA and CDR2 is SQIVND (reference sequence). V lost 7 bases and J lost 8, with 23 bases in between. The CDR3 runs 16 residues. The CDR3 is CASNPGWRGPTEKLFF. CDR3 DNA sequence: TGTGCCAGTAACCCGGGGTGGAGGGGTCCGACGGAAAAACTGTTTTTT.

This sequence joins TRBV7-3 and TRBJ1-1, with 10 bases identical to TRBD1. V was pared by 4 bases and J by 5 bases, with 4 bases of the junction left unmatched. CDR1 and CDR2 (germline): SGHTA, FQGTGA. This CDR3 spans 14 amino acids. CDR3 sequence reads: CASSSAGQGTEAFF. The CDR3 region has the DNA TGTGCCAGCAGCTCCGCGGGACAGGGGACTGAAGCTTTCTTT.

The chain links TRBV5-1 to TRBJ2-3; 9 bases line up with TRBD2. The germline V gene has CDR1 SGHRS and CDR2 YFSETQ. The junction had 15 bases not matched to a gene; V was cut back by 5 bases and J by 2 bases. CDR3 size: 18 residues. As DNA, the CDR3 is TGCGCCAGCAGTTCGGTCCCGTCTAGCGGGGCAAACACAGATACGCAGTATTTT. It specifies CASSSVPSSGANTDTQYF. Full variable domain (missing parts from reference TRBV5-1 and TRBJ2-3): KAGVTQTPRYLIKTRGQQVTLSCSPISGHRSVSWYQQTPGQGLQFLFEYFSETQRNKGNFPGRFSGRQFSNSRSEMNVSTLELGDSALYLCASSSVPSSGANTDTQYFGPGTRLTVL.

This chain links TRBV28 with TRBJ2-1, with D maybe TRBD2 (5 bases). V was pared by 7 bases and J by 9 bases, with 19 bases between. The CDR3 extends over 14 amino acids. Germline V gene lookup returns CDR1 MDHEN and CDR2 SYDVKM. The CDR3 spells CASTPAPLRGEQFF. CDR3 DNA sequence: TGTGCCAGCACCCCGGCCCCACTCCGGGGTGAGCAGTTCTTC. The full variable domain, completed using reference TRBV28 and TRBJ2-1, is DVKVTQSSRYLVKRTGEKVFLECVQDMDHENMFWYRQDPGLGLRLIYFSYDVKMKEKGDIPEGYSVSREKKERFSLILESASTNQTSMYLCASTPAPLRGEQFFGPGTRLTVL.

The gene calls are TRBV28 and TRBJ2-7, with D possibly being TRBD2 (6 bases). Germline CDR1 reads MDHEN; CDR2 reads SYDVKM. V was cut by 3 bases and J by 0 bases, with 12 bases left in between. The CDR3 sequence is 15 residues long. Written as DNA, the CDR3 is TGTGCCAGCAGTTTCGGAGGGGACCTCTCCTACGAGCAGTACTTC. The encoded protein is CASSFGGDLSYEQYF.

The chain couples TRBV20-1 to TRBJ2-1; D not certain. CDR3 size: 12 residues. The germline CDR1 and CDR2 sequences are DFQATT and SNEGSKA (reference sequence). The ends were cut back, 3 bases at V and 7 bases at J, with 10 bases in the middle. The CDR3 DNA reads as TGCAGTGCTAGTCGCCAGAAGAATGAGCAGTTCTTC. It is translated as CSASRQKNEQFF.

J is TRBJ1-2 and V is TRBV5-1; D is ambiguous. Per germline, CDR1 SGHRS and CDR2 YFSETQ. Trimming cost V 0 bases and J 4 bases, with 10 bases left between them. The CDR3 contains 14 residues. CDR3 nucleotides: TGCGCCAGCAGCTTGGCCCAACAGTCCTATGGCTACACCTTC. As protein: CASSLAQQSYGYTF.

This sequence joins TRBV28 and TRBJ2-7; 7 nucleotides agree with TRBD2. The V gene end was trimmed by 5 bases and the J gene end by 5 bases; junction bases not matched to a gene: 18. This CDR3 spans 17 amino acids. The V gene's germline CDR1 is MDHEN and CDR2 SYDVKM. The CDR3 protein is CASSPLPSTGGKNEQYF. CDR3 DNA: TGTGCCAGCAGTCCCCTCCCCTCGACGGGGGGTAAGAACGAGCAGTACTTC.

This clone came up once. The chain joins TRBV18 to TRBJ1-2, with D possibly matching TRBD1 (5 bases). CDR3 length equals 16 residues. The V end was cut by 3 bases, the J end by 3 bases, with 17 bases between. Germline CDR1 is KGHSH and CDR2 is LQKENI. CDR3 protein: CASSPAGPGMDYGYTF. The CDR3 nucleotides read TGTGCCAGCTCACCTGCGGGACCAGGCATGGACTATGGCTACACCTTC.

J is TRBJ1-1 and V is TRBV30, with TRBD1 matching over 8 bases. The CDR3 contains 14 residues. With 5 bases clipped from V and 4 bases from J, the junction kept 9 bases outside the gene matches. Germline V gene sequence: CDR1 GTSNPN, CDR2 SVGIG (reference sequence). The chain's CDR3 is CAWVPTGGTTEAFF. The CDR3 DNA reads TGTGCCTGGGTCCCCACAGGGGGGACCACTGAAGCTTTCTTT.

The J gene is TRBJ1-6, the V gene TRBV6-2 or TRBV6-3; 9 nucleotides align to TRBD1. Per the germline V gene, CDR1 is MNHEY and CDR2 is SVGEGT. The CDR3 sequence is 15 residues long. The trim removed 6 bases at V and 11 bases at J, leaving 11 bases unmatched. The CDR3 DNA is TGTGCCAGCAGCGCCCCGGGACAGGGTATTCCACCCCTCCACTTT. The encoded protein is CASSAPGQGIPPLHF.

V usage is TRBV12-3 or TRBV12-4 and J usage is TRBJ2-7; D ambiguous. The germline V and J ends were trimmed by 0 bases and 6 bases, with 9 bases remaining between them. The CDR3 is 13 residues long. The CDR3 DNA reads TGTGCCAGCAGTTTAGCGGCGGTTTTCGAGCAGTACTTC. As protein: CASSLAAVFEQYF.

The rearrangement uses TRBV18 and TRBJ2-1; 16 nucleotides agree with TRBD2. From germline, CDR1 is KGHSH and CDR2 LQKENI. V was clipped by 6 bases and J by 1 base; unmatched bases: 3. The CDR3 extends over 17 amino acids. The CDR3, as DNA: TGTGCCAGCTCCCCGGGACTAGCGGGAGGGTCCTACAATGAGCAGTTCTTC. Protein: CASSPGLAGGSYNEQFF.